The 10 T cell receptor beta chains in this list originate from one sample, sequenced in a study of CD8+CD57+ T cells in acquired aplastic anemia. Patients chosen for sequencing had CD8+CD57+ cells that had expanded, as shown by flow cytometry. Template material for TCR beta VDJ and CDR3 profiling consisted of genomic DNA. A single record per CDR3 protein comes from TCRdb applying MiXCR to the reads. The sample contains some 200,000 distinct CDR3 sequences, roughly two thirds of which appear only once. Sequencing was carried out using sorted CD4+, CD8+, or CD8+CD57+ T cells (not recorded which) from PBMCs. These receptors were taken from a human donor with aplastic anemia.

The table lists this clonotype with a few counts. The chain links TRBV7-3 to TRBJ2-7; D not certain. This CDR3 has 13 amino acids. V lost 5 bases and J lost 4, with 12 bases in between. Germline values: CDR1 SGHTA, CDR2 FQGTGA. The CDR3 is CASSTNSGYEQYF. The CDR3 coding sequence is TGTGCCAGCAGCACCAACTCAGGATACGAGCAGTACTTC.

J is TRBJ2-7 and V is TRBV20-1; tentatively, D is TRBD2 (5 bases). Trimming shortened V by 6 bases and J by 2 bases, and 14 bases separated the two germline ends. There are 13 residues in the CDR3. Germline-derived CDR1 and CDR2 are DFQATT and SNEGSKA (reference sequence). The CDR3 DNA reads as TGCAGTGCCGCCGGGATTTTGACCTACGAGCAGTACTTC. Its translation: CSAAGILTYEQYF.

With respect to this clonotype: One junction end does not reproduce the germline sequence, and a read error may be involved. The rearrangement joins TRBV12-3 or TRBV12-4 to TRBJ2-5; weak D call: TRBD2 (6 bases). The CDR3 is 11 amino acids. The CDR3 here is CASSSEGTKYF. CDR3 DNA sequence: TGTGCCAGCAGTTCGGAGGGGACCAAGTACTTC.

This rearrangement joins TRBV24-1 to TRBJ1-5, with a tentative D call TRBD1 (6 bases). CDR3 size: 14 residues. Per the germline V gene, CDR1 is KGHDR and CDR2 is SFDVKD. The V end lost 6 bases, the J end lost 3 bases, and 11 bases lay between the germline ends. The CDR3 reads CATSRQDTNQPQHF. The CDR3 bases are TGTGCCACCAGTCGACAGGACACCAATCAGCCCCAGCATTTT.

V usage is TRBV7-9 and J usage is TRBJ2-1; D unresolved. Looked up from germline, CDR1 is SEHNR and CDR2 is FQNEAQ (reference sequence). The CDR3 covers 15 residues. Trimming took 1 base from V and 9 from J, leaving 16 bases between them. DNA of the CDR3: TGTGCCAGCAGCTTAGAGTGGAACCCCGGAAGTGAGCAGTTCTTC. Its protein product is CASSLEWNPGSEQFF.

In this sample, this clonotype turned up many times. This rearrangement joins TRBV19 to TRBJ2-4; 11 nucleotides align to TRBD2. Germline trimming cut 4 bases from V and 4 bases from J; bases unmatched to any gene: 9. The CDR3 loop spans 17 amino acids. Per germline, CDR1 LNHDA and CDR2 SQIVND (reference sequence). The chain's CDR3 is CASSRDSGGALKNIQYF. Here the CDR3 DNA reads TGTGCCAGTAGTAGGGATAGCGGGGGGGCCTTAAAAAACATTCAGTACTTC.

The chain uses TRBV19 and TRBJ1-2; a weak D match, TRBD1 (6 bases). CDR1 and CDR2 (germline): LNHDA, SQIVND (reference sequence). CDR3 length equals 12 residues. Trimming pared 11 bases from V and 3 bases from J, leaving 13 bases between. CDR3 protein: CASHPGDYGYTF. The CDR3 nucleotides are TGTGCCTCCCACCCAGGGGACTATGGCTACACCTTC.

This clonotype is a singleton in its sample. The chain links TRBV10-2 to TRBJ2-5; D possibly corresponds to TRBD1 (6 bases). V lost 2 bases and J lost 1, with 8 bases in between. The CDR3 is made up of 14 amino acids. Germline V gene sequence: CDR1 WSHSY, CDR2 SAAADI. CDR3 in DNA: TGCGCCAGCAGTGAGCAGGGGACCCAAGAGACCCAGTACTTC. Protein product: CASSEQGTQETQYF.

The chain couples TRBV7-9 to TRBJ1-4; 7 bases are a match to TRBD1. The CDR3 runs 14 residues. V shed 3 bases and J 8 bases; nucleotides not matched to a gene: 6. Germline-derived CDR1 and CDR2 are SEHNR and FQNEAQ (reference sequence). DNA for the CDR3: TGTGCCAGCAGCTTGACAGGGCTTGGGGAAAAACTGTTTTTT. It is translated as CASSLTGLGEKLFF.

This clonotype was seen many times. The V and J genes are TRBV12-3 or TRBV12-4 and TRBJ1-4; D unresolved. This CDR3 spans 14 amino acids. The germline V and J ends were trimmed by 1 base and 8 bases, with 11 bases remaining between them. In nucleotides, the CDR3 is TGTGCCAGCAGTTTAGAGGGCCCGTACGAAAAACTGTTTTTT. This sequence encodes CASSLEGPYEKLFF.